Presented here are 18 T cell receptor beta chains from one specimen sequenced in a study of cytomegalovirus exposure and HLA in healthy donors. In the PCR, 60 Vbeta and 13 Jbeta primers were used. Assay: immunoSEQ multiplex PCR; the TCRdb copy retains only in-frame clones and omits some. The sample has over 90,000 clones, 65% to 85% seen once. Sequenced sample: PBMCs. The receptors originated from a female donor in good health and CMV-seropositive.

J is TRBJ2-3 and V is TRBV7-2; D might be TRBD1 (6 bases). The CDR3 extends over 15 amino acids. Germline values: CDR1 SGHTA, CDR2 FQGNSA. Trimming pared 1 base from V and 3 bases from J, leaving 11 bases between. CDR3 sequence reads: CASSLVITGTDTQYF. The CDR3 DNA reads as TGTGCCAGCAGCTTAGTCATAACAGGGACAGATACGCAGTATTTT.

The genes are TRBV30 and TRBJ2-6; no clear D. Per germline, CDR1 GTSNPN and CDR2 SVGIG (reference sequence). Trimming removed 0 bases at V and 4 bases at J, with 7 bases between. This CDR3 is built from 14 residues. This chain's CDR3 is CAWSVLRGANVLTF. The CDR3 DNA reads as TGTGCCTGGAGTGTACTTCGGGGGGCCAACGTCCTGACTTTC.

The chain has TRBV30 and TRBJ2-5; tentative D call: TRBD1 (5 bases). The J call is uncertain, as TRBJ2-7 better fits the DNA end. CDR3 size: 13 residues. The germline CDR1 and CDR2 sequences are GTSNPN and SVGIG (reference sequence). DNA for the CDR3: TGTGCCTGGAGGCCAGGGCCATCCTACGAGCAGTACTTC. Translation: CAWRPGPSYEQYF.

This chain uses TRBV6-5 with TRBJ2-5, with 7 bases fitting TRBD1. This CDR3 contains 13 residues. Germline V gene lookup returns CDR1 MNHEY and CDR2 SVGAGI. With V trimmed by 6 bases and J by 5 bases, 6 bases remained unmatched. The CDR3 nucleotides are TGTGCCAGCAGACCGACAGGGTTGGAGACCCAGTACTTC. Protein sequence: CASRPTGLETQYF.

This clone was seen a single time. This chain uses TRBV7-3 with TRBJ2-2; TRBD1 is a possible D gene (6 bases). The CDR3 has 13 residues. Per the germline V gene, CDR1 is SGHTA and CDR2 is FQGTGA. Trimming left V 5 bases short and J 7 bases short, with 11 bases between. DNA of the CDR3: TGTGCCAGCAGCCAGTCGGACAGCGGGGAGCTGTTTTTT. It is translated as CASSQSDSGELFF.

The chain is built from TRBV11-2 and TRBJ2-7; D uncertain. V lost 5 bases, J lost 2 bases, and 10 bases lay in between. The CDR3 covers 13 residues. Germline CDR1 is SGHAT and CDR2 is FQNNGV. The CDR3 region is CASSPTGPYEQYF. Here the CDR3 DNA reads TGTGCCAGCAGCCCGACTGGTCCCTACGAGCAGTACTTC.

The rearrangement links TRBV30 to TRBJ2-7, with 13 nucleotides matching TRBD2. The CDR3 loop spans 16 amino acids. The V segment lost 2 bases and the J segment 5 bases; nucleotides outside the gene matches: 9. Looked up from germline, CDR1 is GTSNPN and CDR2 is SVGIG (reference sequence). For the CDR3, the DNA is TGTGCCTGGAGTTCCCTGTCGGGACTAGCGGGAAACGAGCAGTACTTC. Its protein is CAWSSLSGLAGNEQYF.

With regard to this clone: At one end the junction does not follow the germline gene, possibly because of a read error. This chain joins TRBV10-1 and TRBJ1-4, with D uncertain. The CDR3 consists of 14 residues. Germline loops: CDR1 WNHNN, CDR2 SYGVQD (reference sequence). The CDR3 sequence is CASCDTRVGEKLFF. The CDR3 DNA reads TGCGCCAGCTGTGATACACGGGTCGGCGAAAAACTGTTTTTT.

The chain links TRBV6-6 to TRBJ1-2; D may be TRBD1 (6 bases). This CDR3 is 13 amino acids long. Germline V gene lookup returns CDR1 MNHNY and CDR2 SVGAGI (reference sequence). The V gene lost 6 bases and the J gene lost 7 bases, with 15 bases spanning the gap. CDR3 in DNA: TGTGCCAGCAGCCCCCGACAGGCGCTTGGCTACACCTTC. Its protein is CASSPRQALGYTF.

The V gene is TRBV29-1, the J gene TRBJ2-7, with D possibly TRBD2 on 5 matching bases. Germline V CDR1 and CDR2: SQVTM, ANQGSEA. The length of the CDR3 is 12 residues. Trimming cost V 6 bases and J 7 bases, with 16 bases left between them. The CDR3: CSVGLGRTEQYF. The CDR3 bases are TGCAGCGTGGGCTTAGGGCGGACTGAGCAGTACTTC.

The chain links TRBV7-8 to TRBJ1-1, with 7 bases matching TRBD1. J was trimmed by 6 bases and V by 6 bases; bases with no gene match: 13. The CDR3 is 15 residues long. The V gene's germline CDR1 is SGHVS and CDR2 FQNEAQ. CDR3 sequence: CASSTTDDRVAEAFF. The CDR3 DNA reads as TGTGCCAGCAGTACCACAGACGACAGGGTGGCTGAAGCTTTCTTT.

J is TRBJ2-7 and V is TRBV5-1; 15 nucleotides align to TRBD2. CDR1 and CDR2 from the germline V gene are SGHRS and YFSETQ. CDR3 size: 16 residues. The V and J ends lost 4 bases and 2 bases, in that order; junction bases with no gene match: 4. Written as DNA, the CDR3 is TGCGCCAGCAGCCCCGGACTAGCGGGAGGGGCCTACGAGCAGTACTTC. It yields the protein CASSPGLAGGAYEQYF.

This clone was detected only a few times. The CDR3 loop is CASSSYTGELFF. The CDR3 coding sequence is TGTGCCAGCAGTTCTTACACCGGGGAGCTGTTTTTT. The chain carries TRBV27 and TRBJ2-2; no reliable D call. Germline V gives CDR1 MNHEY, CDR2 SMNVEV (reference sequence). The CDR3 is made up of 12 amino acids. Trimming left V 4 bases short and J 3 bases short, with 3 bases between.

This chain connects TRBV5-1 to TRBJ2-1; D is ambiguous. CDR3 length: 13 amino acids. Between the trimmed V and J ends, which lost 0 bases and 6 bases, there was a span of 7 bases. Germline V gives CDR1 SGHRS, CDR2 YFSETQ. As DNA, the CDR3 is TGCGCCAGCAGCTTGGAACTGATCAATGAGCAGTTCTTC. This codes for CASSLELINEQFF.

CDR3 residues: CASSFREGTDTQYF. The DNA of the CDR3 is TGTGCCAGCAGCTTCCGGGAGGGCACAGATACGCAGTATTTT. This chain connects TRBV7-9 to TRBJ2-3, with 7 positions matching TRBD2. CDR3 length equals 14 residues. CDR1 is SEHNR, CDR2 FQNEAQ, per germline (reference sequence). V gave up 3 bases and J gave up 1 base; unmatched junction bases: 1. Full variable domain (missing parts from reference TRBV7-9 and TRBJ2-3): DTGVSQNPRHKITKRGQNVTFRCDPISEHNRLYWYRQTLGQGPEFLTYFQNEAQLEKSRLLSDRFSAERPKGSFSTLEIQRTEQGDSAMYLCASSFREGTDTQYFGPGTRLTVL.

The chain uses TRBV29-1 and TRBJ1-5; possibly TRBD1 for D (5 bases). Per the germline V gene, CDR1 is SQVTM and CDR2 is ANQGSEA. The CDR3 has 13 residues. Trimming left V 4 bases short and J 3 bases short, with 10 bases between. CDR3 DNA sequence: TGCAGCGTTGGTTACAGGAACAATCAGCCCCAGCATTTT. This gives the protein CSVGYRNNQPQHF.

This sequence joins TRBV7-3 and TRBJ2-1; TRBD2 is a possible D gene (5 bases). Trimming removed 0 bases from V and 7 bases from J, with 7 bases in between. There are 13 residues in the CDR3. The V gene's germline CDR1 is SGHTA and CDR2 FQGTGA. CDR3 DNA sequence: TGTGCCAGCAGCTTAACCCCGGGGAATGAGCAGTTCTTC. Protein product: CASSLTPGNEQFF.

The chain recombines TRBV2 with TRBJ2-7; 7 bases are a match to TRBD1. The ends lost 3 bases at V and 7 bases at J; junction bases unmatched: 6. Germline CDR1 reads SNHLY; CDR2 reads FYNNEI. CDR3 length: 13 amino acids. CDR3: CASSETGWGEQYF. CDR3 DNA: TGTGCCAGCAGTGAGACAGGGTGGGGAGAGCAGTACTTC.